These 31 T cell receptor beta chains were sequenced from one sample in a study of cytomegalovirus exposure and HLA in healthy donors. In the PCR, 60 Vbeta and 13 Jbeta primers were used. The method was immunoSEQ multiplex PCR; TCRdb's version includes in-frame clones alone and lacks a portion of them. The sample contains under 150,000 clones, about 80% of which appear only once. The sequencing input was PBMCs. The receptors shown here come from a young man in good health and CMV-seronegative.

The chain recombines TRBV7-2 with TRBJ1-6; no definite D call. This CDR3 is 14 amino acids long. V lost 6 bases, J lost 0 bases, and 6 bases lay in between. Germline lookup yields CDR1 SGHTA and CDR2 FQGNSA. The CDR3 DNA is TGTGCCAGCAGTGAGAGCTCCTATAATTCACCCCTCCACTTT. Translated, it gives CASSESSYNSPLHF.

V and J are TRBV6-6 and TRBJ2-3; D remains unclear. The germline gives CDR1 MNHNY, CDR2 SVGAGI (reference sequence). The V end lost 2 bases, the J end lost 2 bases, and 8 bases lay between the germline ends. There are 14 residues in the CDR3. For the CDR3, the DNA is TGTGCCAGCAGTTACGCCGGGTCCACAGATACGCAGTATTTT. It encodes CASSYAGSTDTQYF.

The chain recombines TRBV4-1 with TRBJ2-7, with D tentatively TRBD2 (6 bases). Germline lookup yields CDR1 MGHRA and CDR2 YSYEKL. This CDR3 is built from 16 residues. The V end was cut by 1 base, the J end by 1 base, with 14 bases between. CDR3 region: CASSQVNGSPSYEQYF. CDR3 nucleotide sequence: TGCGCCAGCAGCCAAGTCAACGGGAGCCCATCCTACGAGCAGTACTTC.

The chain is built from TRBV7-9 and TRBJ2-7, with 15 nucleotides matching TRBD2. Germline loops: CDR1 SEHNR, CDR2 FQNEAQ (reference sequence). Trimming took 4 bases from V and 3 from J; bases not matched to a gene: 7. CDR3 size: 17 residues. In DNA, the CDR3 is TGTGCCAGCAGCTATGGACTAGCGGGAGGGACGAGCTACGAGCAGTACTTC. Residues: CASSYGLAGGTSYEQYF.

This chain joins TRBV5-1 and TRBJ1-5, with 7 bases aligning to TRBD1. CDR3 size: 16 residues. CDR1 is SGHRS and CDR2 is YFSETQ in the germline V gene. The trim removed 5 bases at V and 0 bases at J, leaving 8 bases unmatched. CDR3 coding DNA: TGCGCCAGCAGTTCACCCGGGACAGATAGCAATCAGCCCCAGCATTTT. Encoded protein: CASSSPGTDSNQPQHF. Together with reference TRBV5-1 and TRBJ1-5, the CDR3 gives the full variable domain: KAGVTQTPRYLIKTRGQQVTLSCSPISGHRSVSWYQQTPGQGLQFLFEYFSETQRNKGNFPGRFSGRQFSNSRSEMNVSTLELGDSALYLCASSSPGTDSNQPQHFGDGTRLSIL.

The J gene is TRBJ2-3, the V gene TRBV7-9; tentative D call: TRBD1 (7 bases). Trimming took off 3 bases at V and 6 bases at J, with 16 bases between the two ends. The CDR3 is 15 residues long. Germline values: CDR1 SEHNR, CDR2 FQNEAQ (reference sequence). The CDR3 loop reads CASSFGGTAFDTQYF. CDR3 coding DNA: TGTGCCAGCAGCTTCGGAGGGACAGCCTTCGATACGCAGTATTTT.

This clone has more than one count but fewer than ten. V usage is TRBV30 and J usage is TRBJ1-5, with D tentatively TRBD1 (5 bases). CDR1 is GTSNPN and CDR2 is SVGIG in the germline V gene (reference sequence). This CDR3 comprises 13 residues. Trimming stripped 4 bases from V and 4 bases from J, with 11 bases between. The CDR3 DNA reads TGTGCCTGGACGGGGGGTGGGAATCAGCCCCAGCATTTT. It yields the protein CAWTGGGNQPQHF.

This chain joins TRBV5-1 and TRBJ2-1; 10 bases are shared with TRBD2. CDR1 and CDR2 (germline): SGHRS, YFSETQ. The CDR3 is 17 amino acids. The trim removed 4 bases at V and 6 bases at J, leaving 13 bases unmatched. The CDR3 region is CASSLQPSGRATNEQFF. The DNA for the CDR3 is TGCGCCAGCAGCCTCCAACCGAGCGGGAGGGCCACCAATGAGCAGTTCTTC.

The CDR3 loop is CASSIDSGGAQETQYF. In DNA form, the CDR3 reads TGTGCCAGTAGTATAGACTCGGGAGGGGCACAAGAGACCCAGTACTTC. V and J are TRBV19 and TRBJ2-5; TRBD2 matches 8 bases. The CDR3 covers 16 residues. In germline, CDR1 is LNHDA, CDR2 SQIVND (reference sequence). Trimming at V came to 0 bases and at J to 2 bases, leaving 5 bases not matched to a gene. The variable domain in full, with the rest retrieved from reference TRBV19 and TRBJ2-5, is DGGITQSPKYLFRKEGQNVTLSCEQNLNHDAMYWYRQDPGQGLRLIYYSQIVNDFQKGDIAEGYSVSREKKESFPLTVTSAQKNPTAFYLCASSIDSGGAQETQYFGPGTRLLVL.

The V and J genes are TRBV30 and TRBJ1-5; the match to TRBD1 covers 9 bases. V lost 0 bases to trimming and J lost 4 bases; unmatched junction nucleotides: 4. The CDR3 loop spans 15 amino acids. In germline, CDR1 is GTSNPN, CDR2 SVGIG (reference sequence). The DNA for the CDR3 is TGTGCCTGGAGTGTAGGGGGGACAGGGAATCAGCCCCAGCATTTT. This sequence encodes CAWSVGGTGNQPQHF.

V gene TRBV7-8 combines with J gene TRBJ1-5; the match to TRBD1 covers 8 bases. V was pared by 1 base and J by 3 bases, with 5 bases of the junction left unmatched. Germline CDR1 reads SGHVS; CDR2 reads FQNEAQ. The CDR3 spans 16 residues. CDR3 DNA sequence: TGTGCCAGCAGCTTAGATATGGACAGGGTCAATCAGCCCCAGCATTTT. Protein: CASSLDMDRVNQPQHF.

This clone has more than one count but fewer than ten. The chain couples TRBV19 to TRBJ1-1; D gene ambiguous. Trimming took 1 base from V and 7 from J, leaving 7 bases between them. From germline, CDR1 is LNHDA and CDR2 SQIVND (reference sequence). This CDR3 is 12 amino acids long. CDR3 loop: CASSIGRSEAFF. The CDR3 nucleotides are TGTGCCAGTAGTATAGGGAGGAGTGAAGCTTTCTTT.

As for this clone: This CDR3 is also generated by other DNA sequences in the sample. The rearrangement links TRBV28 to TRBJ1-1, with D tentatively TRBD1 (6 bases). CDR1 is MDHEN, CDR2 SYDVKM, per germline. The CDR3 is 15 residues long. The CDR3 DNA follows: TGTGTCACAGGGTCCATTTCCGGGCGGGACACTGAAGCTTTCTTT. It is translated as CVTGSISGRDTEAFF.

This clone appeared a few times. The chain has TRBV4-3 and TRBJ2-7; tentative D call: TRBD2 (5 bases). The CDR3 is 14 amino acids. In germline, CDR1 is LGHNA, CDR2 YSLEER. The V and J ends lost 1 base and 0 bases respectively, with 7 bases between them. CDR3 region: CASSQATSSYEQYF. CDR3 in DNA: TGCGCCAGCAGCCAAGCTACTAGCTCCTACGAGCAGTACTTC.

The chain has TRBV4-2 and TRBJ1-2; maybe TRBD1 (6 bases). The V end was cut by 1 base, the J end by 9 bases, with 24 bases between. This CDR3 comprises 17 residues. The germline CDR1 and CDR2 sequences are LGHNA and YNFKEQ. Written as DNA, the CDR3 is TGTGCCAGCAGCCAAGCGGGAGGGGCCGGGGGGGGCGGGCGCTACACCTTC. Translated, it gives CASSQAGGAGGGGRYTF.

The chain recombines TRBV14 with TRBJ2-7; tentative D call: TRBD1 (6 bases). Germline CDR1 is SGHDN and CDR2 is FVKESK. The CDR3 has 15 amino acids. Deletions cut 2 bases from V and 4 bases from J, with 15 bases between. The CDR3 loop is CASSQFLSQGYEQYF. The CDR3 nucleotides read TGTGCCAGCAGCCAATTTTTATCACAGGGATACGAGCAGTACTTC.

J is TRBJ2-1 and V is TRBV7-9, with 8 bases aligning to TRBD1. The CDR3 spans 16 residues. The ends lost 2 bases at V and 4 bases at J; junction bases unmatched: 7. Per germline, CDR1 SEHNR and CDR2 FQNEAQ (reference sequence). CDR3 amino acids: CASSLLRGQEYNEQFF. The CDR3 region has the DNA TGTGCCAGCAGCTTATTAAGGGGACAGGAGTACAATGAGCAGTTCTTC.

As DNA, the CDR3 is TGCGCCAGCAGTGAGGGGGCAGGGGGGAATGAGCAGTTCTTC. This encodes CASSEGAGGNEQFF. The gene calls are TRBV10-1 and TRBJ2-1; D is possibly TRBD1 (7 bases). The CDR3 has 14 residues. Deletions cut 2 bases from V and 7 bases from J, with 12 bases between. Germline lookup yields CDR1 WNHNN and CDR2 SYGVQD (reference sequence).

The chain combines TRBV7-6 with TRBJ2-7; 7 bases match TRBD2. From germline, CDR1 is SGHVS and CDR2 FNYEAQ. J lost 4 bases, V lost 1 base, and 7 bases had no gene match. The CDR3 is 15 residues long. In nucleotides, the CDR3 is TGTGCCAGCAGCTTAGGGCTAGCGGCAGGGTACGAGCAGTACTTC. Translated: CASSLGLAAGYEQYF. The whole variable domain, filled in from reference TRBV7-6 and TRBJ2-7, reads GAGVSQSPRYKVTKRGQDVALRCDPISGHVSLYWYRQALGQGPEFLTYFNYEAQQDKSGLPNDRFSAERPEGSISTLTIQRTEQRDSAMYRCASSLGLAAGYEQYFGPGTRLTVT.

This chain links TRBV2 with TRBJ1-2; no clear D gene. The CDR3 is 12 amino acids. Germline V gene data show CDR1 as SNHLY and CDR2 as FYNNEI. Trimming left V 10 bases short and J 8 bases short, with 17 bases between. The CDR3 loop is CATIENTQGYTF. The DNA for the CDR3 is TGTGCCACCATCGAAAATACACAGGGCTACACCTTC.

J is TRBJ1-4 and V is TRBV27; 7 bases line up with TRBD1. This CDR3 is 13 amino acids long. Trimming cost V 6 bases and J 5 bases; bases outside gene matches: 3. CDR1 and CDR2 (germline): MNHEY, SMNVEV (reference sequence). The CDR3 here is CASSEDRNEKLFF. DNA of the CDR3: TGTGCCAGCAGCGAGGACAGGAATGAAAAACTGTTTTTT.

The chain couples TRBV7-2 to TRBJ1-3; 7 bases fit TRBD1. V lost 6 bases to trimming and J lost 0 bases; unmatched junction nucleotides: 5. The CDR3 extends over 15 amino acids. The V gene's germline CDR1 is SGHTA and CDR2 FQGNSA. In nucleotides, the CDR3 is TGTGCCAGCAGGATGAACAGGGGCTCTGGAAACACCATATATTTT. Protein: CASRMNRGSGNTIYF.

There are a few counts of this clone. V is TRBV18 and J is TRBJ2-7; 8 bases agree with TRBD2. Germline-derived CDR1 and CDR2 are KGHSH and LQKENI. V shed 0 bases, J shed 2 bases, and the junction held 3 bases outside the gene matches. CDR3 length: 15 amino acids. The CDR3 sequence is CASSPPLAGPYEQYF. The CDR3 nucleotides read TGTGCCAGCTCACCACCCCTAGCGGGTCCCTACGAGCAGTACTTC.

This sequence joins TRBV2 and TRBJ2-7, with 10 bases fitting TRBD2. CDR3 length: 13 amino acids. From germline, CDR1 is SNHLY and CDR2 FYNNEI. Germline trimming cut 8 bases from V and 3 bases from J; bases unmatched to any gene: 4. As DNA, the CDR3 is TGTGCCAGCGGCCCTAGCGGGAGCTACGAGCAGTACTTC. Protein sequence: CASGPSGSYEQYF.

The rearrangement joins TRBV7-2 to TRBJ2-7; D might be TRBD1 (5 bases). The germline V gene encodes CDR1 SGHTA and CDR2 FQGNSA. The V gene lost 5 bases and the J gene lost 2 bases, with 10 bases spanning the gap. CDR3 length: 13 residues. CDR3 DNA sequence: TGTGCCAGCAGCCATGACAGAACCTACGAGCAGTACTTC. Residues: CASSHDRTYEQYF. Drawing the rest from reference TRBV7-2 and TRBJ2-7, the complete variable domain is GAGVSQSPSNKVTEKGKDVELRCDPISGHTALYWYRQSLGQGLEFLIYFQGNSAPDKSGLPSDRFSAERTGGSVSTLTIQRTQQEDSAVYLCASSHDRTYEQYFGPGTRLTVT.

The rearrangement uses TRBV2 and TRBJ1-4; D remains ambiguous. From germline, CDR1 is SNHLY and CDR2 FYNNEI. The V gene lost 1 base and the J gene lost 8 bases, with 14 bases spanning the gap. This CDR3 region has 15 residues. The CDR3 DNA reads TGTGCCAGCAGTGAAGTTGAGAAAAGAGGAGAAAAACTGTTTTTT. Translating gives CASSEVEKRGEKLFF. The variable domain in full, with the rest retrieved from reference TRBV2 and TRBJ1-4, is EPEVTQTPSHQVTQMGQEVILRCVPISNHLYFYWYRQILGQKVEFLVSFYNNEISEKSEIFDDQFSVERPDGSNFTLKIRSTKLEDSAMYFCASSEVEKRGEKLFFGSGTQLSVL.

The chain has TRBV5-8 and TRBJ2-7; TRBD2 agrees at 7 bases. Germline CDR1 SGHTS, CDR2 YDEGEE. The CDR3 totals 15 residues. V was clipped by 5 bases and J by 2 bases; unmatched bases: 10. CDR3 sequence: CASSPDLREAYEQYF. The CDR3, as DNA: TGTGCCAGCAGTCCCGACCTCCGGGAGGCCTACGAGCAGTACTTC.

This chain joins TRBV30 and TRBJ1-1; D is possibly TRBD1 (6 bases). The CDR3 is 17 amino acids. Trimming stripped 0 bases from V and 1 base from J, with 18 bases between. Looked up from germline, CDR1 is GTSNPN and CDR2 is SVGIG (reference sequence). The CDR3 region is CAWSVRLWGPGNTEAFF. The CDR3 coding sequence is TGTGCCTGGAGTGTTCGGTTGTGGGGGCCAGGGAACACTGAAGCTTTCTTT.

This chain links TRBV5-4 with TRBJ2-1; TRBD1 matches 7 bases. This CDR3 contains 15 residues. J gave up 3 bases and V 4 bases, and 7 bases lay outside the gene matches. Germline V gene sequence: CDR1 SGHNT, CDR2 YYREEE (reference sequence). The CDR3 DNA sequence: TGTGCCAGCAGCCCCCGGGACAGTAACTACAATGAGCAGTTCTTC. Encoded protein: CASSPRDSNYNEQFF.

The J gene is TRBJ2-1, the V gene TRBV29-1; maybe TRBD1 (6 bases). This CDR3 comprises 13 residues. Per the germline V gene, CDR1 is SQVTM and CDR2 is ANQGSEA. V gave up 1 base and J gave up 11 bases, with 15 bases separating them. The CDR3: CSVEAPAQGKQFF. The CDR3, as DNA: TGCAGCGTTGAAGCCCCGGCGCAGGGGAAGCAGTTCTTC.

V and J are TRBV10-3 and TRBJ2-7, with 11 nucleotides matching TRBD2. Germline V lookup: CDR1 ENHRY, CDR2 SYGVKD. V shed 3 bases and J 0 bases; nucleotides not matched to a gene: 7. The CDR3 contains 17 residues. CDR3 coding DNA: TGTGCCATCAGTGATGGTCTAGCGGGAGGACTCTCCTACGAGCAGTACTTC. Protein: CAISDGLAGGLSYEQYF.